The 27 T cell receptor beta chains in this list originate from one sample, sequenced in a study of regulatory T cells in long-lasting Graves disease. Time point noted: newly diagnosed GD, antithyroid drugs for less than 3 months. Following extraction of RNA from PBMCs, that RNA was used to make the TCR library. For TCR beta, libraries came from iRepertoire HTBI primers and Arm-PCR of CDR3 regions. MiXCR, applied by TCRdb to the multiplex PCR reads, yields one record per CDR3 protein. Of roughly 610,000 distinct CDR3 sequences listed, about 15% are singletons. These same data were also listed under a study on T cells in Graves' hyperthyroidism and ophthalmopathy.

The material was peripheral blood mononuclear cells (PBMCs), obtained at new diagnosis, from a patient treated with antithyroid drugs. These receptors were collected from a woman under 40 with Graves disease.

This clonotype has ten or more counts. The CDR3 coding sequence is TGTGCCAGCAGTGAGGGGACTTTGGACAATGAGCAGTTCTTC. Translated, it gives CASSEGTLDNEQFF. The chain carries TRBV2 and TRBJ2-1; tentative D call: TRBD2 (6 bases). Between the trimmed V and J ends, which lost 3 bases and 5 bases, there was a span of 11 bases. Germline CDR1 reads SNHLY; CDR2 reads FYNNEI. The CDR3 contains 14 residues.

In this sample, this clonotype turned up many times. The chain links TRBV7-2 to TRBJ2-5; 12 bases are a match to TRBD2. CDR3 length equals 16 residues. CDR1 and CDR2 (germline): SGHTA, FQGNSA. V gave up 1 base and J gave up 4 bases; unmatched junction bases: 4. CDR3 in DNA: TGTGCCAGCAGCTTAGGGCTGACTAGCGGGGGAGAGACCCAGTACTTC. It specifies CASSLGLTSGGETQYF.

This clonotype was counted at least ten times. The chain has TRBV2 and TRBJ1-1; TRBD1 is a possible D gene (6 bases). This CDR3 spans 15 amino acids. CDR1 SNHLY and CDR2 FYNNEI come from the germline V gene. V was cut by 5 bases and J by 1 base, with 14 bases left in between. The chain's CDR3 is CASSMGAGANTEAFF. The CDR3, as DNA: TGTGCCAGCAGTATGGGGGCCGGTGCGAACACTGAAGCTTTCTTT. The whole variable domain, filled in from reference TRBV2 and TRBJ1-1, reads EPEVTQTPSHQVTQMGQEVILRCVPISNHLYFYWYRQILGQKVEFLVSFYNNEISEKSEIFDDQFSVERPDGSNFTLKIRSTKLEDSAMYFCASSMGAGANTEAFFGQGTRLTVV.

This clonotype was seen a few times. This chain uses TRBV14 with TRBJ2-2; D is ambiguous. This CDR3 is built from 14 residues. V gave up 4 bases and J gave up 5 bases, with 11 bases separating them. Germline V CDR1 and CDR2: SGHDN, FVKESK. In DNA form, the CDR3 reads TGTGCCAGCAGCCCCCAGGTTAGAACCGGGGAGCTGTTTTTT. Its translation is CASSPQVRTGELFF.

This clonotype showed up many times. V usage is TRBV28 and J usage is TRBJ2-7; the D gene is possibly TRBD1 (6 bases). Trimming stripped 8 bases from V and 2 bases from J, with 13 bases between. There are 13 residues in the CDR3. CDR1 MDHEN and CDR2 SYDVKM come from the germline V gene. CDR3 DNA sequence: TGTGCCAGCTTAGGACAGTGGACCTACGAGCAGTACTTC. It translates to CASLGQWTYEQYF.

This clonotype was picked up many times. V and J are TRBV7-9 and TRBJ2-5; TRBD2 matches 8 bases. The ends lost 5 bases at V and 5 bases at J; junction bases unmatched: 10. This CDR3 has 15 residues. Germline-derived CDR1 and CDR2 are SEHNR and FQNEAQ (reference sequence). CDR3 nucleotides: TGTGCCAGCAGCGCCGGGACTAGAATAATTGAGACCCAGTACTTC. Its translation is CASSAGTRIIETQYF.

This clonotype was recorded many times. This chain links TRBV29-1 with TRBJ2-1, with D possibly called TRBD1 or TRBD2 (5 bases each). The V gene lost 6 bases and the J gene lost 0 bases, with 9 bases spanning the gap. The CDR3 sequence is 13 residues long. Germline CDR1 SQVTM, CDR2 ANQGSEA. Here the CDR3 DNA reads TGCAGCGTGGGGGTGAGCTCCTACAATGAGCAGTTCTTC. Translating it yields CSVGVSSYNEQFF.

This clonotype was counted at least ten times. The DNA for the CDR3 is TGTGCCAGCAGCCGGTTGAGCTCCTACAATGAGCAGTTCTTC. It is translated as CASSRLSSYNEQFF. The chain couples TRBV14 to TRBJ2-1; D unresolved. The CDR3 is made up of 14 amino acids. The V end was cut by 4 bases, the J end by 0 bases, with 7 bases between. CDR1 is SGHDN and CDR2 is FVKESK in the germline V gene.

This clonotype was seen a handful of times. The V call is TRBV20-1, the J call TRBJ2-1; 8 nucleotides line up with TRBD1. From germline, CDR1 is DFQATT and CDR2 SNEGSKA (reference sequence). Trimming at V came to 6 bases and at J to 14 bases, leaving 12 bases not matched to a gene. CDR3 size: 12 residues. The CDR3 nucleotides are TGCAGTGCAACCCAGCCCGGACAGGGAGAGTTCTTC. The encoded protein is CSATQPGQGEFF.

There are many counts of this clonotype. V and J are TRBV30 and TRBJ1-5; no firm D call. Trimming stripped 2 bases from V and 1 base from J, with 6 bases between. The CDR3 length is 13 residues. In germline, CDR1 is GTSNPN, CDR2 SVGIG (reference sequence). The CDR3 bases are TGTGCCTGGAGTAAGACAAGCAATCAGCCCCAGCATTTT. It translates to CAWSKTSNQPQHF.

The CDR3 protein is CASRPRTGQETQYF. CDR3 nucleotides: TGTGCCAGCCGCCCGCGGACAGGGCAAGAGACCCAGTACTTC. The rearrangement links TRBV7-6 to TRBJ2-5, with TRBD1 matching 8 bases. V was clipped by 8 bases and J by 2 bases; unmatched bases: 7. The CDR3 sequence is 14 residues long. Germline values: CDR1 SGHVS, CDR2 FNYEAQ.

A few counts support this clonotype. This chain links TRBV7-2 with TRBJ2-5; TRBD1 matches at 9 bases. Germline CDR1 reads SGHTA; CDR2 reads FQGNSA. The V and J ends lost 5 bases and 4 bases, in that order; junction bases with no gene match: 2. This CDR3 is built from 13 residues. The chain's CDR3 is CASSVDRGETQYF. The CDR3 DNA reads as TGTGCCAGCAGCGTGGACAGGGGAGAGACCCAGTACTTC.

J is TRBJ2-2 and V is TRBV12-3 or TRBV12-4; no definite D call. CDR3 length equals 13 residues. V shed 3 bases and J shed 9 bases, with 11 bases lying between them. The CDR3 loop is CASSLGSVWELFF. The DNA of the CDR3 is TGTGCCAGCAGTTTGGGCTCTGTGTGGGAGCTGTTTTTT.

This clonotype was counted ten times or more. The chain carries TRBV20-1 and TRBJ1-1, with D unresolved. This CDR3 has 12 amino acids. Per germline, CDR1 DFQATT and CDR2 SNEGSKA (reference sequence). V lost 5 bases, J lost 5 bases, and 12 bases lay in between. The CDR3 is CSAAAGETEAFF. CDR3 coding DNA: TGCAGTGCTGCTGCAGGAGAGACTGAAGCTTTCTTT.

This clonotype appeared many times. CDR3 coding DNA: TGTGCCAGCAGCTTAAGTGAAGCAGATACGCAGTATTTT. Its protein is CASSLSEADTQYF. The chain carries TRBV7-3 and TRBJ2-3; D remains unclear. The CDR3 sequence is 13 residues long. CDR1 is SGHTA, CDR2 FQGTGA, per germline. Trimming pared 1 base from V and 4 bases from J, leaving 6 bases between.

In this sample, this clonotype turned up a few times. The chain uses TRBV19 and TRBJ2-5; no reliable D call. Germline CDR1 and CDR2: LNHDA and SQIVND (reference sequence). This CDR3 is built from 15 residues. Trimming shortened V by 5 bases and J by 1 base, and 14 bases separated the two germline ends. In DNA, the CDR3 is TGTGCCAGTAGTTTAAATCTCTGGGTCCAAGAGACCCAGTACTTC. Its protein product is CASSLNLWVQETQYF.

This clonotype was detected only a few times. The V gene is TRBV3-1, the J gene TRBJ1-4, with 12 bases aligning to TRBD1. The V gene's germline CDR1 is LGHDT and CDR2 YNNKEL (reference sequence). The CDR3 has 15 residues. Unmatched junction bases numbered 4, after V lost 3 bases and J lost 8 bases. CDR3 in amino acids: CASSQYGTGGEKLFF. As DNA, the CDR3 is TGTGCCAGCAGCCAGTACGGGACAGGGGGCGAAAAACTGTTTTTT. Drawing the rest from reference TRBV3-1 and TRBJ1-4, the complete variable domain is DTAVSQTPKYLVTQMGNDKSIKCEQNLGHDTMYWYKQDSKKFLKIMFSYNNKELIINETVPNRFSPKSPDKAHLNLHINSLELGDSAVYFCASSQYGTGGEKLFFGSGTQLSVL.

This clonotype was observed a handful of times. The rearrangement links TRBV28 to TRBJ1-6, with TRBD1 matching 7 bases. CDR3 size: 15 residues. Germline CDR1 reads MDHEN; CDR2 reads SYDVKM. V was pared by 6 bases and J by 7 bases, with 9 bases of the junction left unmatched. DNA for the CDR3: TGTGCCAGCAGGTTACAGGGGACCGGGAATTCACCCCTCCACTTT. Translating it yields CASRLQGTGNSPLHF.

The CDR3 DNA sequence: TGTGCCAGCAATCTTCCGACCCCGAACACCGGGGAGCTGTTTTTT. This gives the protein CASNLPTPNTGELFF. The V call is TRBV28, the J call TRBJ2-2; D unresolved. Germline V lookup: CDR1 MDHEN, CDR2 SYDVKM. The CDR3 length is 15 residues. V was shortened by 7 bases and J by 0 bases, with 12 bases between the two germline ends.

Ten or more counts support this clonotype. CDR3 amino acids: CASSRGFISIAFF. DNA of the CDR3: TGTGCCAGCAGCCGAGGGTTTATCTCGATAGCTTTCTTT. The V and J genes are TRBV28 and TRBJ1-1; D is unresolved. CDR3 length equals 13 residues. Germline assignment: CDR1 MDHEN and CDR2 SYDVKM. Trimming took 6 bases from V and 10 from J, leaving 18 bases between them.

This clonotype appeared many times. This chain joins TRBV27 and TRBJ2-7, with D perhaps TRBD1 (5 bases). The CDR3 is 16 amino acids. Germline CDR1 MNHEY, CDR2 SMNVEV (reference sequence). V was clipped by 4 bases and J by 0 bases, with 16 bases between them. CDR3 amino acids: CASSSQRARVSYEQYF. The CDR3 DNA is TGTGCCAGCAGTTCCCAGCGTGCCAGGGTCTCCTACGAGCAGTACTTC.

This clonotype came up many times. This chain links TRBV2 with TRBJ1-5; D not resolved. The CDR3 length is 13 residues. V was cut by 2 bases and J by 7 bases, with 9 bases left in between. Per germline, CDR1 SNHLY and CDR2 FYNNEI. The CDR3: CASSEWVGQPQHF. The CDR3 coding sequence is TGTGCCAGCAGTGAATGGGTGGGACAGCCCCAGCATTTT.

This clonotype was counted only a few times. This CDR3 reads CASASLGQGASFYGYTF. The CDR3 DNA reads TGTGCCAGCGCCTCTCTCGGACAGGGGGCGTCGTTCTATGGCTACACCTTC. The chain combines TRBV6-1 with TRBJ1-2, with TRBD1 matching 11 bases. Germline loops: CDR1 MNHNS, CDR2 SASEGT. J lost 4 bases, V lost 8 bases, and 15 bases had no gene match. The CDR3 is 17 amino acids.

The J gene is TRBJ1-2, the V gene TRBV18; the D gene is possibly TRBD1 (5 bases). Germline CDR1 reads KGHSH; CDR2 reads LQKENI. The CDR3 has 13 amino acids. Trimming left V 3 bases short and J 7 bases short, with 12 bases between. CDR3 coding DNA: TGTGCCAGCTCACCCTCTTCCGACAGTGGCTACACCTTC. It yields the protein CASSPSSDSGYTF.

This clonotype occurred many times. The chain carries TRBV2 and TRBJ2-7, with D perhaps TRBD1 or TRBD2 (6 bases each). Germline V gene data show CDR1 as SNHLY and CDR2 as FYNNEI. The germline V and J ends were trimmed by 6 bases and 7 bases, with 19 bases remaining between them. This CDR3 has 14 amino acids. The CDR3 region is CASSAEEGVSEQYF. The CDR3 DNA reads as TGTGCCAGCAGCGCCGAGGAGGGGGTGAGTGAGCAGTACTTC.

V and J are TRBV18 and TRBJ2-5; 7 bases match TRBD2. This CDR3 comprises 16 residues. Germline lookup yields CDR1 KGHSH and CDR2 LQKENI. Losses at the gene ends were 3 bases for V and 3 bases for J; bases not matched to a gene: 10. The chain's CDR3 is CASSPTASGGEETQYF. Written as DNA, the CDR3 is TGTGCCAGCTCACCTACGGCTAGCGGAGGGGAAGAGACCCAGTACTTC.

This clonotype was counted many times. The V call is TRBV20-1, the J call TRBJ1-1; maybe TRBD1 (5 bases). V was trimmed by 6 bases and J by 0 bases, leaving 11 bases between them. Germline CDR1 is DFQATT and CDR2 is SNEGSKA (reference sequence). This CDR3 has 13 amino acids. The CDR3 sequence is CSALGRLNTEAFF. The DNA of the CDR3 is TGCAGTGCCTTGGGACGGTTGAACACTGAAGCTTTCTTT.